One sample yielded the 30 T cell receptor beta chains listed below, sequenced in a study of shared clonotypes between healthy human individuals. TCRdb's copy holds only in-frame clones and misses some; the assay was immunoSEQ multiplex PCR. The sample contains 2 million to 2.5 million clones, roughly 96% of which appear only once. The sequencing input was naive CD4+ T cells sorted from blood. Subset described: CD45RA+ positively selected. All receptors derive from a man between 18 and 29 years old in good health.

The chain couples TRBV23-1 to TRBJ1-6, with D possibly matching TRBD1 (6 bases). Being an ORF, TRBV23-1 has a function that is uncertain. V was cut by 4 bases and J by 12 bases, with 7 bases left in between. This CDR3 contains 11 residues. The CDR3 loop is CASSPDRPLHF. DNA for the CDR3: TGCGCCAGCAGTCCGGACAGACCCCTCCACTTT.

This rearrangement joins TRBV6-5 to TRBJ2-7, with 10 bases lining up with TRBD2. Germline-derived CDR1 and CDR2 are MNHEY and SVGAGI. The CDR3 is made up of 14 amino acids. Trimming took 6 bases from V and 6 from J; bases not matched to a gene: 8. The CDR3 DNA reads as TGTGCCAGCAGAAGAGCGGGAGGGACACCCGAGCAGTACTTC. It codes for CASRRAGGTPEQYF.

This chain links TRBV27 with TRBJ2-6, with 8 positions matching TRBD1. Germline CDR1 reads MNHEY; CDR2 reads SMNVEV (reference sequence). The CDR3 runs 17 residues. J gave up 0 bases and V 6 bases, and 7 bases lay outside the gene matches. The CDR3 region is CASSRTGSSSGANVLTF. CDR3 coding DNA: TGTGCCAGCAGCCGGACAGGGAGTTCCTCTGGGGCCAACGTCCTGACTTTC.

J is TRBJ2-1 and V is TRBV28; D remains ambiguous. The CDR3 runs 12 residues. V lost 2 bases and J 6 bases, leaving 5 bases between the germline ends. Per germline, CDR1 MDHEN and CDR2 SYDVKM. Written as DNA, the CDR3 is TGTGCCAGCAGTTTAGTTTTCAATGAGCAGTTCTTC. It specifies CASSLVFNEQFF.

The chain carries TRBV7-9 and TRBJ2-7; D is unresolved. Germline CDR1 SEHNR, CDR2 FQNEAQ (reference sequence). The CDR3 contains 13 residues. The V end lost 5 bases, the J end lost 5 bases, and 13 bases lay between the germline ends. The CDR3 bases are TGTGCCAGCAGCGTTGACGTTATCAACGAGCAGTACTTC. It encodes CASSVDVINEQYF.

In regard to this clone: A junction boundary mismatches the germline segment, possibly from a read error. V gene TRBV7-7 combines with J gene TRBJ2-2, with TRBD1 identical over 10 bases. CDR3 size: 16 residues. The germline V gene has CDR1 SSHAT and CDR2 FNYEAQ (reference sequence). As DNA, the CDR3 is TGTGCTAGCAGCGGGACCGGGACAGGGGCCACCGGGGAGCTGTTTTTT. This codes for CASSGTGTGATGELFF.

The CDR3 coding sequence is TGTGCCAGCAGTGAAAGGGGGGGAGGAGGCTATGGCTACACCTTC. Residues: CASSERGGGGYGYTF. The chain has TRBV2 and TRBJ1-2; perhaps TRBD1 as D (6 bases). Germline CDR1 SNHLY, CDR2 FYNNEI. V was shortened by 2 bases and J by 4 bases, with 14 bases between the two germline ends. CDR3 size: 15 residues.

In this sample, this clone turned up once. The gene calls are TRBV5-6 and TRBJ2-7; weak D call: TRBD1 (5 bases). This CDR3 has 15 amino acids. Trimming took 0 bases from V and 1 from J, leaving 11 bases between them. Germline V gene data show CDR1 as SGHDT and CDR2 as YYEEEE. The CDR3 region has the DNA TGTGCCAGCAGCTTGGGGCAGGGCGTTTCCTACGAGCAGTACTTC. Its protein is CASSLGQGVSYEQYF.

This sequence joins TRBV10-3 and TRBJ1-3; D gene uncertain. The V end was cut by 2 bases, the J end by 0 bases, with 8 bases between. The CDR3 runs 15 residues. The germline V gene encodes CDR1 ENHRY and CDR2 SYGVKD. The CDR3 is CAISETASSGNTIYF. The CDR3, as DNA: TGTGCCATCAGTGAGACAGCCAGCTCTGGAAACACCATATATTTT.

For this clone: Additional DNA sequences in this sample encode the identical CDR3. The chain uses TRBV6-1 and TRBJ1-5; no reliable D call. V lost 1 base and J lost 4, with 5 bases in between. CDR1 and CDR2 (germline): MNHNS, SASEGT. CDR3 length: 13 residues. DNA for the CDR3: TGTGCCAGCAGTGAAGGAGGGAATCAGCCCCAGCATTTT. It codes for CASSEGGNQPQHF.

The chain is built from TRBV18 and TRBJ1-1; tentatively, D is TRBD1 (5 bases). Germline CDR1 is KGHSH and CDR2 is LQKENI. The V end lost 5 bases, the J end lost 1 base, and 8 bases lay between the germline ends. The CDR3 extends over 13 amino acids. CDR3 bases: TGTGCCAGCTCAGAGCAGGGGAACACTGAAGCTTTCTTT. Encoded protein: CASSEQGNTEAFF.

V is TRBV5-6 and J is TRBJ1-1; D is perhaps TRBD1 (6 bases). Trimming pared 0 bases from V and 0 bases from J, leaving 15 bases between. The V gene's germline CDR1 is SGHDT and CDR2 YYEEEE. The CDR3 covers 17 residues. The CDR3, as DNA: TGTGCCAGCAGCTTGGTAGGCCAGGGGATAGTGAACACTGAAGCTTTCTTT. It yields the protein CASSLVGQGIVNTEAFF. Combining the CDR3 with reference TRBV5-6 and TRBJ1-1 gives the whole variable domain DAGVTQSPTHLIKTRGQQVTLRCSPKSGHDTVSWYQQALGQGPQFIFQYYEEEERQRGNFPDRFSGHQFPNYSSELNVNALLLGDSALYLCASSLVGQGIVNTEAFFGQGTRLTVV.

The chain couples TRBV6-1 to TRBJ1-3, with D uncertain. Germline V gives CDR1 MNHNS, CDR2 SASEGT. Trimming pared 7 bases from V and 0 bases from J, leaving 13 bases between. The CDR3 extends over 15 amino acids. CDR3 coding DNA: TGTGCCAGCACTGAGTCCCTTGGCTCTGGAAACACCATATATTTT. Translating gives CASTESLGSGNTIYF.

V and J are TRBV30 and TRBJ2-7, with 7 bases that match TRBD1. From germline, CDR1 is GTSNPN and CDR2 SVGIG (reference sequence). Unmatched junction bases numbered 4, after V lost 5 bases and J lost 0 bases. CDR3 length: 13 residues. As DNA, the CDR3 is TGTGCCTGGGTACAGGGGAGCTCCTACGAGCAGTACTTC. Encoded protein: CAWVQGSSYEQYF.

The CDR3 reads CASSELVARRPGTNYGYTF. The CDR3 region has the DNA TGTGCCAGCAGTGAATTAGTGGCCAGGCGCCCCGGAACTAACTATGGCTACACCTTC. This chain connects TRBV6-1 to TRBJ1-2; D call uncertain. The CDR3 loop spans 19 amino acids. Germline V lookup: CDR1 MNHNS, CDR2 SASEGT. V lost 2 bases and J lost 0, with 22 bases in between.

The chain carries TRBV9 and TRBJ2-7; either TRBD1 or TRBD2 may fit D (5 bases each). CDR3 size: 14 residues. Trimming took off 3 bases at V and 0 bases at J, with 10 bases between the two ends. The germline CDR1 and CDR2 sequences are SGDLS and YYNGEE. The CDR3 nucleotides read TGTGCCAGCAGCGCGGGACCGAGCTCCTACGAGCAGTACTTC. Translating it yields CASSAGPSSYEQYF. The variable domain in full, with the rest retrieved from reference TRBV9 and TRBJ2-7, is DSGVTQTPKHLITATGQRVTLRCSPRSGDLSVYWYQQSLDQGLQFLIQYYNGEERAKGNILERFSAQQFPDLHSELNLSSLELGDSALYFCASSAGPSSYEQYFGPGTRLTVT.

The CDR3 DNA sequence: TGTGCCAGCAGCCGAAGCGGGAGCGGATCCTACGAGCAGTACTTC. Residues: CASSRSGSGSYEQYF. The chain carries TRBV9 and TRBJ2-7, with TRBD2 identical over 8 bases. The CDR3 runs to 15 residues. From germline, CDR1 is SGDLS and CDR2 YYNGEE. V was clipped by 4 bases and J by 1 base; unmatched bases: 7. The whole variable domain, remainder taken from reference TRBV9 and TRBJ2-7, is DSGVTQTPKHLITATGQRVTLRCSPRSGDLSVYWYQQSLDQGLQFLIQYYNGEERAKGNILERFSAQQFPDLHSELNLSSLELGDSALYFCASSRSGSGSYEQYFGPGTRLTVT.

This sequence joins TRBV2 and TRBJ2-7; D might be TRBD1 (5 bases). V dropped 2 bases and J dropped 3 bases, with 14 bases sitting between them. CDR3 length equals 15 residues. Germline CDR1 SNHLY, CDR2 FYNNEI. For the CDR3, the DNA is TGTGCCAGCAGTGAAAATTTCCGCCAGGGCTACGAGCAGTACTTC. It specifies CASSENFRQGYEQYF.

The chain links TRBV30 to TRBJ1-5; no reliable D call. CDR1 is GTSNPN, CDR2 SVGIG, per germline (reference sequence). This CDR3 has 13 residues. V lost 8 bases, J lost 4 bases, and 15 bases lay in between. In nucleotides, the CDR3 is TGTGCCGCCAACCAAGCGGCAAATCAGCCCCAGCATTTT. Translation: CAANQAANQPQHF.

The chain carries TRBV18 and TRBJ2-2, with D perhaps TRBD1 (6 bases). Germline assignment: CDR1 KGHSH and CDR2 LQKENI. This CDR3 is 17 amino acids long. Between the trimmed V and J ends, which lost 2 bases and 2 bases, there was a span of 15 bases. CDR3 DNA sequence: TGTGCCAGCTCACCAGAGGACAGATCCTCAAACACCGGGGAGCTGTTTTTT. Its protein is CASSPEDRSSNTGELFF.

This chain uses TRBV4-3 with TRBJ2-3; a weak D match, TRBD2 (6 bases). This CDR3 is 17 amino acids long. The V gene's germline CDR1 is LGHNA and CDR2 YSLEER. Trimming cost V 0 bases and J 2 bases, with 15 bases left between them. This CDR3 is CASSQDTTSQITDTQYF. The CDR3 region has the DNA TGCGCCAGCAGCCAAGATACCACTAGCCAAATCACAGATACGCAGTATTTT.

This clone was counted only a few times. The chain combines TRBV6-8 with TRBJ2-7; tentatively, D is TRBD2 (5 bases). The V end was cut by 11 bases, the J end by 2 bases, with 10 bases between. CDR1 and CDR2 (germline): MNHGY, SAAAGT. This CDR3 contains 11 residues. The CDR3 nucleotides are TGTGCCGGCGCGAGGGCCTACGAGCAGTACTTC. Translating gives CAGARAYEQYF.

Regarding this clone: One end of the junction fails to match germline, which may point to a read error. The sample carries other DNA sequences with the same CDR3. The chain employs TRBV7-9 and TRBJ2-2; D perhaps matches TRBD2 (5 bases). The germline V gene encodes CDR1 SEHNR and CDR2 FQNEAQ (reference sequence). The CDR3 loop spans 12 amino acids. The CDR3 bases are TGTGCCAGCAGCTTAAGAGCCGGGGAGCTGTTCTTT. Protein: CASSLRAGELFF.

The chain links TRBV2 to TRBJ2-5, with TRBD1 identical over 7 bases. Germline V gives CDR1 SNHLY, CDR2 FYNNEI. Trimming at V came to 5 bases and at J to 0 bases, leaving 6 bases not matched to a gene. This CDR3 spans 15 amino acids. The DNA of the CDR3 is TGTGCCAGCAGTAGCCTGACAGGGCACCAAGAGACCCAGTACTTC. Its translation is CASSSLTGHQETQYF.

This chain joins TRBV6-5 and TRBJ2-5; D perhaps matches TRBD2 (5 bases). CDR1 is MNHEY, CDR2 SVGAGI, per germline. V was shortened by 0 bases and J by 1 base, with 12 bases between the two germline ends. The CDR3 consists of 16 residues. The CDR3 is CASSYSLGSSQETQYF. The CDR3 DNA sequence: TGTGCCAGCAGTTACTCTCTGGGGAGTTCCCAAGAGACCCAGTACTTC.

The chain is built from TRBV6-5 and TRBJ1-2; D is perhaps TRBD1 (5 bases). V lost 5 bases and J lost 6, with 16 bases in between. Per germline, CDR1 MNHEY and CDR2 SVGAGI. The CDR3 length is 14 residues. CDR3 nucleotide sequence: TGTGCCAGCAGTGACGGGACTCCCCTAGATGGCTACACCTTC. Translating it yields CASSDGTPLDGYTF.

The chain carries TRBV29-1 and TRBJ2-1, with D perhaps TRBD2 (6 bases). The germline V gene encodes CDR1 SQVTM and CDR2 ANQGSEA. With 4 bases removed from V and 0 bases from J, the gap between germline ends came to 10 bases. The CDR3 runs to 14 residues. Written as DNA, the CDR3 is TGCAGCGTTGGACGGGGAGGCTCCTACAATGAGCAGTTCTTC. Encoded protein: CSVGRGGSYNEQFF.

J is TRBJ2-7 and V is TRBV10-3, with 11 positions matching TRBD2. This CDR3 has 15 amino acids. Germline V gene lookup returns CDR1 ENHRY and CDR2 SYGVKD. J lost 1 base, V lost 5 bases, and 4 bases had no gene match. DNA for the CDR3: TGTGCCATCAGTCTGGGACTAGCGGTTTCCTACGAGCAGTACTTC. It is translated as CAISLGLAVSYEQYF.

V usage is TRBV6-5 and J usage is TRBJ1-1, with D tentatively TRBD1 (5 bases). Trimming pared 6 bases from V and 11 bases from J, leaving 22 bases between. Germline V gives CDR1 MNHEY, CDR2 SVGAGI. CDR3 length: 14 amino acids. As DNA, the CDR3 is TGTGCCAGCAGCGACCCCCTCCCGTGGGGGGGTGCTTTCTTT. Translating gives CASSDPLPWGGAFF.

In this sample, this clone turned up many times. Other DNA sequences in the sample encode the same CDR3. CDR3 amino acids: CAWSVRSNYGYTF. The CDR3 nucleotides read TGTGCCTGGAGTGTACGGAGTAACTATGGCTACACCTTC. This chain links TRBV30 with TRBJ1-2, with D hard to call. V was trimmed by 0 bases and J by 1 base, leaving 6 bases between them. This CDR3 is 13 amino acids long. Germline CDR1 and CDR2: GTSNPN and SVGIG (reference sequence).